Listed below are T cell receptor beta chains from one sample, sequenced in a study of T cell clones after liver transplantation. Measured with immunoSEQ multiplex PCR; TCRdb has only the in-frame clones, and not every one. Of 45,000 to 60,000 clones in the sample, 70% to 75% were seen once. The sample here was CD4+ T cells from blood, taken at the 22-month timepoint. The receptors were sampled from a human patient who received a liver transplant. The graft donor may have contributed some T cells. CDR3s include the opening cysteine and the closing phenylalanine or tryptophan. A D gene is named only where the DNA matches it firmly. Size tells how often a clone was seen (once, few, many) or the class of an expanded clone, and some rows leave it out.

v_call,d_call,j_call,cdr3_length,clone_size,cdr3_aa,cdr3_nt
TRBV7-9,.,TRBJ2-5,15,.,CASSPGQGGGKTQYF,TGTGCCAGCAGCCCAGGACAGGGCGGGGGGAAGACCCAGTACTTC
TRBV19,.,TRBJ1-6,15,.,CASTPGQSGGSPLHF,TGTGCCAGTACCCCCGGACAGTCCGGGGGTTCACCCCTCCACTTT
TRBV28,.,TRBJ2-7,13,once,CASSFSSVYEQYF,TGTGCCAGCAGTTTTTCCAGCGTCTACGAGCAGTACTTC
TRBV28,.,TRBJ1-5,17,few,CASSTQARHNLNQPQHF,TGTGCCAGCAGTACTCAAGCGAGACACAACCTTAATCAGCCCCAGCATTTT
TRBV7-2,.,TRBJ2-2,15,.,CASSFRVGNTGELFF,TGTGCCAGCAGCTTCCGGGTTGGGAACACCGGGGAGCTGTTTTTT
TRBV10-3,TRBD1,TRBJ2-7,14,.,CAISSGTGSSEQYF,TGTGCCATCAGTTCCGGGACAGGGTCGTCCGAGCAGTACTTC
TRBV4-2,.,TRBJ1-2,16,.,CASSQVPGLTNYGYTF,TGTGCCAGCAGCCAAGTCCCCGGACTGACTAACTATGGCTACACCTTC
TRBV29-1,.,TRBJ2-7,13,few,CSVTLGESYEQYF,TGCAGCGTAACTCTCGGTGAATCCTACGAGCAGTACTTC
TRBV30,TRBD1,TRBJ2-7,14,.,CAWEAGQGGYEQYF,TGTGCCTGGGAGGCGGGACAGGGTGGATACGAGCAGTACTTC
TRBV23-1,.,TRBJ1-1,16,.,CASSQSPSQGCTEAFF,TGCGCCAGCAGTCAATCTCCCTCACAGGGATGCACTGAAGCTTTCTTT
TRBV5-6,TRBD1,TRBJ2-3,15,.,CASSRRQGAGDTQYF,TGTGCCAGCAGCCGTAGACAGGGGGCAGGAGATACGCAGTATTTT
TRBV5-4,TRBD2,TRBJ2-1,15,.,CASSLPGGADNEQFF,TGTGCCAGCAGCTTGCCCGGGGGGGCGGACAATGAGCAGTTCTTC
TRBV28,.,TRBJ1-2,13,.,CASRNPYNYGYTF,TGTGCCAGCAGAAACCCGTATAACTATGGCTACACCTTC
TRBV7-2,.,TRBJ2-5,11,.,CASSPQETQYF,TGTGCCAGCAGCCCACAAGAGACCCAGTACTTC
TRBV9,.,TRBJ2-7,15,.,CASSLPRGQAYEQYF,TGTGCCAGCAGTCTGCCAAGGGGCCAGGCCTACGAGCAGTACTTC
TRBV19,TRBD2,TRBJ2-1,13,.,CASSMTSTGEQFF,TGTGCCAGTAGTATGACTAGCACGGGTGAGCAGTTCTTC
TRBV27,TRBD2,TRBJ2-7,15,.,CASSLQAGVSYEQYF,TGTGCCAGCAGTTTACAAGCGGGGGTTTCCTACGAGCAGTACTTC
TRBV7-6,.,TRBJ2-5,15,few,CASSLEWRGRETQYF,TGTGCCAGCAGCTTAGAGTGGAGGGGTCGAGAGACCCAGTACTTC
TRBV19,.,TRBJ2-7,15,.,CASSILGGLRRKQYF,TGTGCCAGTAGTATCTTGGGAGGCTTGAGGAGAAAGCAGTACTTC
TRBV19,TRBD2,TRBJ2-4,15,few,CASSPAGGVANIQYF,TGTGCCAGTTCCCCCGCCGGGGGGGTGGCAAACATTCAGTACTTC